What follows is one TCR beta chain and its context. This entry comes from a study of cytomegalovirus exposure and HLA in healthy donors. CDR1 is MNHEY and CDR2 is SMNVEV in the germline V gene (reference sequence). Trimming took off 3 bases at V and 6 bases at J, with 11 bases between the two ends. This CDR3 region has 13 residues. The primer mix had 60 Vbeta and 13 Jbeta primers. Assay: immunoSEQ multiplex PCR; the TCRdb copy retains only in-frame clones and omits some. The table lists under 200,000 clones, around 68% of them singletons. The chain has TRBV27 and TRBJ1-1; D may be TRBD1 (6 bases). The receptor's source is a girl between 10 and 17 years old in good health and CMV-seronegative. Sequences were obtained from PBMCs. The CDR3 bases are TGTGCCAGCAGTTTGGTACAGGGAGCTGAAGCTTTCTTT. Its protein is CASSLVQGAEAFF.